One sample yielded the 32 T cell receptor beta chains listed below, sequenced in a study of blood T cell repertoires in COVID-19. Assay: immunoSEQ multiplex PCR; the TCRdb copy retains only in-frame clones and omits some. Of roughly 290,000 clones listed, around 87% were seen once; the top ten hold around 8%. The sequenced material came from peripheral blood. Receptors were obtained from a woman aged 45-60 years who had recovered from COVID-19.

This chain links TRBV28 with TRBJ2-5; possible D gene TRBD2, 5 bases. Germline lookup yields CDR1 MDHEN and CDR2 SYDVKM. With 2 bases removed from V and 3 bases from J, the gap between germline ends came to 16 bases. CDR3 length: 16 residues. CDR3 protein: CASSLSGGFGKETQYF. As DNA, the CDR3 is TGTGCCAGCAGTTTAAGTGGTGGTTTCGGGAAAGAGACCCAGTACTTC. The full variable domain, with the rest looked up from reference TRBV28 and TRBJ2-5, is DVKVTQSSRYLVKRTGEKVFLECVQDMDHENMFWYRQDPGLGLRLIYFSYDVKMKEKGDIPEGYSVSREKKERFSLILESASTNQTSMYLCASSLSGGFGKETQYFGPGTRLLVL.

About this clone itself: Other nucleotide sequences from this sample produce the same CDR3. CDR3 nucleotides: TGCGCCAGCAGCTTACAGGGGTTCACAGATACGCAGTATTTT. This codes for CASSLQGFTDTQYF. The V and J genes are TRBV5-1 and TRBJ2-3; 7 bases fit TRBD1. With V trimmed by 2 bases and J by 2 bases, 2 bases remained unmatched. From germline, CDR1 is SGHRS and CDR2 YFSETQ. The CDR3 covers 14 residues.

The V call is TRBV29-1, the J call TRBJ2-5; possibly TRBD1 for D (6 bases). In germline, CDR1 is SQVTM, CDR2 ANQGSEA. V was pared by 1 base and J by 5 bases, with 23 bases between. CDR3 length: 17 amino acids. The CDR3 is CSVEGEIGTRRRETQYF. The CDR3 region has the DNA TGCAGCGTTGAAGGAGAGATCGGGACACGACGTCGTGAGACCCAGTACTTC.

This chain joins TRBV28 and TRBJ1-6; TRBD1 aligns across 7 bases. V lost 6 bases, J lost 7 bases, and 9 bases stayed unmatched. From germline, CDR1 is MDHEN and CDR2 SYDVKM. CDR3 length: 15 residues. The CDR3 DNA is TGTGCCAGCAGCAGCCGGGACAGCCTCAATTCACCCCTCCACTTT. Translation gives CASSSRDSLNSPLHF.

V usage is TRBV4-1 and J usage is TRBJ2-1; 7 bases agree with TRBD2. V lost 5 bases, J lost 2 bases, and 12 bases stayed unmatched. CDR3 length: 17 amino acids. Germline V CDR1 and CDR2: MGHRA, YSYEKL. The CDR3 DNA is TGCGCCAGCAGCTCGATGGGAGGGAATAGCGCCTACAATGAGCAGTTCTTC. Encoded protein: CASSSMGGNSAYNEQFF.

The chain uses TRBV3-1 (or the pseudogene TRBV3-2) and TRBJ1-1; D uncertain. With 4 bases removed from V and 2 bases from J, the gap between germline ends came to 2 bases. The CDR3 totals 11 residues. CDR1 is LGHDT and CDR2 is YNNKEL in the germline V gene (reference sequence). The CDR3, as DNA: TGTGCCAGCAGCCTAAACACTGAAGCTTTCTTT. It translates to CASSLNTEAFF.

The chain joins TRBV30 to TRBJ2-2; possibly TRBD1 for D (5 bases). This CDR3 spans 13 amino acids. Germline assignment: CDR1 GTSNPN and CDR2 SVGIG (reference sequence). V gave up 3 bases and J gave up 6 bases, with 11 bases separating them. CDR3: CAWRQGWAGELFF. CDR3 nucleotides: TGTGCCTGGAGGCAGGGATGGGCCGGGGAGCTGTTTTTT.

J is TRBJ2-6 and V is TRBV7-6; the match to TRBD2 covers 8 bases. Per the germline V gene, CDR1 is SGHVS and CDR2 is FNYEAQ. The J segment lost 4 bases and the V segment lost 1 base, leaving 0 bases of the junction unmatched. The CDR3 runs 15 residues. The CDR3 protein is CASSLGTSGANVLTF. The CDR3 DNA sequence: TGTGCCAGCAGCTTAGGGACTAGCGGGGCCAACGTCCTGACTTTC.

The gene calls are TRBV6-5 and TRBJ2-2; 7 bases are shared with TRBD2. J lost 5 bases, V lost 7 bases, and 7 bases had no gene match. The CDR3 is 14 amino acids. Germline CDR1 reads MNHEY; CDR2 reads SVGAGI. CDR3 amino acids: CASKVGGTTGELFF. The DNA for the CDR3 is TGTGCCAGCAAGGTCGGGGGGACGACCGGGGAGCTGTTTTTT.

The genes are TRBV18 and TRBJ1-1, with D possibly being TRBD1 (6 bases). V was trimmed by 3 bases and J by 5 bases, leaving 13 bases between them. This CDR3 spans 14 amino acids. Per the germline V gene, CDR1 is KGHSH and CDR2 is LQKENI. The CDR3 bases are TGTGCCAGCTCACCTGGGGGGGCGCTGACTGAAGCTTTCTTT. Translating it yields CASSPGGALTEAFF.

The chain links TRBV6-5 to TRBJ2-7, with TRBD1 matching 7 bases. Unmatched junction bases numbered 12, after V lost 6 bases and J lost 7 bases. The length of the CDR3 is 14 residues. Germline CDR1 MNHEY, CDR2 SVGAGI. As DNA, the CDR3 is TGTGCCAGCAGGATATACGACAGGGTGGGGGAGCAGTACTTC. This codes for CASRIYDRVGEQYF.

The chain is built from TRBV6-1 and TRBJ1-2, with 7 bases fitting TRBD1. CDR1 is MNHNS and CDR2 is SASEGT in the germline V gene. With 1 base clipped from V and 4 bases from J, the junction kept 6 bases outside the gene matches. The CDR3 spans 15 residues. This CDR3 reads CASSEGEGAGYGYTF. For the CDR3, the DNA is TGTGCCAGCAGTGAAGGCGAGGGGGCTGGCTATGGCTACACCTTC.

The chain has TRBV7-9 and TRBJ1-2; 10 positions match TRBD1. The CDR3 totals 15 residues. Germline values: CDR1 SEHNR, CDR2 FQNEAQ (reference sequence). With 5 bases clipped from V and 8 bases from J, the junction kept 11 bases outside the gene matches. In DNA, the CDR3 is TGTGCCAGCAGCCCAGACTGGACAGGGGGGGACGGCTACACCTTC. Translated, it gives CASSPDWTGGDGYTF.

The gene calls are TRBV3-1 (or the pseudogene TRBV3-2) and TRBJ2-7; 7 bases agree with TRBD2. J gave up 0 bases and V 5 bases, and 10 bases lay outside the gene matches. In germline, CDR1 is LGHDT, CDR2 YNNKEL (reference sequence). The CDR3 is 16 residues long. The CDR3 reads CASSSRGEGSSYEQYF. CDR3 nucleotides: TGTGCCAGCAGCTCTCGGGGGGAGGGAAGCTCCTACGAGCAGTACTTC.

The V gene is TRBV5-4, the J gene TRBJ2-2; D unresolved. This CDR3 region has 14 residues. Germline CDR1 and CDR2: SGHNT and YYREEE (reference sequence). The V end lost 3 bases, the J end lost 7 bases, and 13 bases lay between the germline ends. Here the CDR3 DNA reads TGTGCCAGCAGCTCACAACAGCTGATCGGGGAGCTGTTTTTT. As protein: CASSSQQLIGELFF.

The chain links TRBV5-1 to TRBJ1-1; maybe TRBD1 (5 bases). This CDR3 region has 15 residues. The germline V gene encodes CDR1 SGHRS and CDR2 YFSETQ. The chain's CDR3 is CAQGGARALNTEAFF. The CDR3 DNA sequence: TGCGCTCAAGGTGGGGCCCGTGCCCTGAACACTGAAGCTTTCTTT. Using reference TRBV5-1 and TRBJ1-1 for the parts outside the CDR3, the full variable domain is KAGVTQTPRYLIKTRGQQVTLSCSPISGHRSVSWYQQTPGQGLQFLFEYFSETQRNKGNFPGRFSGRQFSNSRSEMNVSTLELGDSALYLCAQGGARALNTEAFFGQGTRLTVV.

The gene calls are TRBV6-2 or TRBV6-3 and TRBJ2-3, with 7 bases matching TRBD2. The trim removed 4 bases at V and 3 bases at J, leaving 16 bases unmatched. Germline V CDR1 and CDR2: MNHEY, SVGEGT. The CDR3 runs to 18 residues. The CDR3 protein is CASSLREGRTSRTDTQYF. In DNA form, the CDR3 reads TGTGCCAGCAGTTTAAGGGAGGGGAGGACTTCTAGGACAGATACGCAGTATTTT.

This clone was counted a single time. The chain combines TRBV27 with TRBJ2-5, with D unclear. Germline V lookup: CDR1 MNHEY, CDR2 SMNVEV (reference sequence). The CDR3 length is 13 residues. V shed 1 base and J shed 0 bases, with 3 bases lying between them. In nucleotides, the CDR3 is TGTGCCAGCAGTTTATTCTACCAAGAGACCCAGTACTTC. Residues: CASSLFYQETQYF.

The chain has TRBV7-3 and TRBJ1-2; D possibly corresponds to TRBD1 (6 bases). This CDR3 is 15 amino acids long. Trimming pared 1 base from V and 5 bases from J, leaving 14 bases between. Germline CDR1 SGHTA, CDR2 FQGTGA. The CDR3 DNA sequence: TGTGCCAGCAGCTTAAATGCAGGGGACCCTTATGGCTACACCTTC. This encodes CASSLNAGDPYGYTF.

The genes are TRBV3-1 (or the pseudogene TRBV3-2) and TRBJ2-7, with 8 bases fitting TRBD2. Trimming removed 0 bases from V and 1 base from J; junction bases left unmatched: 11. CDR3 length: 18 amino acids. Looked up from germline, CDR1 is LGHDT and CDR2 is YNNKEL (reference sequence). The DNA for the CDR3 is TGTGCCAGCAGCCAAGAATCTACAAGACTAGCGCGGTCCTACGAGCAGTACTTC. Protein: CASSQESTRLARSYEQYF.

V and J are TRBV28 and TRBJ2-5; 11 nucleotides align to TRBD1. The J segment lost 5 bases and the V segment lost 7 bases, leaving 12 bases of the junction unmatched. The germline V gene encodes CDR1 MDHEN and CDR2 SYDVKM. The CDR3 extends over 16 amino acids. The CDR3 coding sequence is TGTGCCAGCACCCTCCGCCGGACAGGGGGCCTGGAGACCCAGTACTTC. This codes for CASTLRRTGGLETQYF.

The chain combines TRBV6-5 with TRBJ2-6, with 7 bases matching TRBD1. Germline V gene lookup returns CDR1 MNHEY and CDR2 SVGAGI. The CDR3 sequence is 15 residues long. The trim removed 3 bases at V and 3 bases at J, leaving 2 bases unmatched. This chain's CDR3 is CASSYTGVGANVLTF. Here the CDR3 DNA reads TGTGCCAGCAGTTATACAGGGGTTGGGGCCAACGTCCTGACTTTC.

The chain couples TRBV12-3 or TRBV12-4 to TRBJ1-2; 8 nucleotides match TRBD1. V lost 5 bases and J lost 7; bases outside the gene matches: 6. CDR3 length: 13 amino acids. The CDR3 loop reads CASSRQGPGGYTF. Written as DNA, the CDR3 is TGTGCCAGCAGTCGACAGGGGCCGGGTGGCTACACCTTC.

CDR3 bases: TGTGCCAGCAGTTTAAACTCAGGGTTAGGGGAAAAACTGTTTTTT. Translated, it gives CASSLNSGLGEKLFF. This chain uses TRBV28 with TRBJ1-4, with a possible D match to TRBD1 (5 bases). The V gene's germline CDR1 is MDHEN and CDR2 SYDVKM. V lost 2 bases, J lost 8 bases, and 15 bases lay in between. The CDR3 has 15 residues.

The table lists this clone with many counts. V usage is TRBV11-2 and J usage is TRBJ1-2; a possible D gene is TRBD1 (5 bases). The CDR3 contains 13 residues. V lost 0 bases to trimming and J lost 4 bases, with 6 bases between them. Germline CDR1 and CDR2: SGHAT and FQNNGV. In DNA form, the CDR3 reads TGTGCCAGCAGCTTAGACAGGGTCTATGGCTACACCTTC. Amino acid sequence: CASSLDRVYGYTF.

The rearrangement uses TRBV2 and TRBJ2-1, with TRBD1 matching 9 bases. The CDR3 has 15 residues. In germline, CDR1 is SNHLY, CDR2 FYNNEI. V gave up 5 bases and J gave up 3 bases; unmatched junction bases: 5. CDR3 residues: CASSRGQGNYNEQFF. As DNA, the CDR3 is TGTGCCAGCAGTCGAGGACAGGGGAACTACAATGAGCAGTTCTTC.

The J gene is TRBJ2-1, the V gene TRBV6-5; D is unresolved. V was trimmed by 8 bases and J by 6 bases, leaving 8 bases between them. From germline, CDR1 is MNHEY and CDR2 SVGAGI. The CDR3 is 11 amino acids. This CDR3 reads CASSRSNEQFF. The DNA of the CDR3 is TGTGCCAGCTCAAGGAGCAATGAGCAGTTCTTC.

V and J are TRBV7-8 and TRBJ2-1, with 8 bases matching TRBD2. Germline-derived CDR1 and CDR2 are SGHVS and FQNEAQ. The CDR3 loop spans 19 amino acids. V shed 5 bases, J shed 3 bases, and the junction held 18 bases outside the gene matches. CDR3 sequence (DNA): TGTGCCAGCAGCCGGAGTCGGGGACTAGAAGGCCGGGTCTACAATGAGCAGTTCTTC. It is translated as CASSRSRGLEGRVYNEQFF.

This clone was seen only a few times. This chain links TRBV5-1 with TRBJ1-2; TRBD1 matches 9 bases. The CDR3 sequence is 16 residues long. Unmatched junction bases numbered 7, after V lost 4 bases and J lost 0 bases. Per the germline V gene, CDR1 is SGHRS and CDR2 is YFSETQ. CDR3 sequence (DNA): TGCGCCAGCAGCGAACAGGGGGCCCTAGCTAACTATGGCTACACCTTC. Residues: CASSEQGALANYGYTF. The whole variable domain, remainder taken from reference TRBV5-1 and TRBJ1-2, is KAGVTQTPRYLIKTRGQQVTLSCSPISGHRSVSWYQQTPGQGLQFLFEYFSETQRNKGNFPGRFSGRQFSNSRSEMNVSTLELGDSALYLCASSEQGALANYGYTFGSGTRLTVV.

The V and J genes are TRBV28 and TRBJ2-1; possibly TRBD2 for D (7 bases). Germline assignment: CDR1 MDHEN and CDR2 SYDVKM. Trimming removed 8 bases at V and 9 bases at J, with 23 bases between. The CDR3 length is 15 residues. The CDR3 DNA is TGTGCCAGCCTCACCGGGGGGCCTATGTTGGTTGAGCAGTTCTTC. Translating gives CASLTGGPMLVEQFF.

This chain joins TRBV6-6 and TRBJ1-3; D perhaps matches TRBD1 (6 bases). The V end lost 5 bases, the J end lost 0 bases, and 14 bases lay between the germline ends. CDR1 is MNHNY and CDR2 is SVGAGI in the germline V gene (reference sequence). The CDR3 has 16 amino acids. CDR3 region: CASSPPQGSSGNTIYF. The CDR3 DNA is TGTGCCAGCAGTCCGCCCCAGGGGAGCTCTGGAAACACCATATATTTT.

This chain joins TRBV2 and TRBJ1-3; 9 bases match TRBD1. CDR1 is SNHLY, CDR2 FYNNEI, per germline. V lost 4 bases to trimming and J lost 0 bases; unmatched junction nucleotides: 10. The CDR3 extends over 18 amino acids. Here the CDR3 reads CASSVRQGEALSGNTIYF. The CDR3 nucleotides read TGTGCCAGCAGTGTCCGACAGGGGGAAGCTCTCTCTGGAAACACCATATATTTT.